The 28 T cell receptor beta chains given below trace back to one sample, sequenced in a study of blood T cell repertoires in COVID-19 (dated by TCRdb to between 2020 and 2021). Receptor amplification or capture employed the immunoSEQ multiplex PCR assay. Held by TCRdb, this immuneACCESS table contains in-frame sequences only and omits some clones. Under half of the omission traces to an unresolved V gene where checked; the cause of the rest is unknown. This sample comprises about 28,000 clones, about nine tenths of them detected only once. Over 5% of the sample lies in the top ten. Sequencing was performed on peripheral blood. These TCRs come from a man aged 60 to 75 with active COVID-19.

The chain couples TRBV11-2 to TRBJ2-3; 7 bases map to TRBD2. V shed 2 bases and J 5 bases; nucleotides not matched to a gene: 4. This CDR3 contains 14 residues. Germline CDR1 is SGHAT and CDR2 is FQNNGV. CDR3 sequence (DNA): TGTGCCAGCAGCTTATCCGGGGGGAGAGATACGCAGTATTTT. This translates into CASSLSGGRDTQYF.

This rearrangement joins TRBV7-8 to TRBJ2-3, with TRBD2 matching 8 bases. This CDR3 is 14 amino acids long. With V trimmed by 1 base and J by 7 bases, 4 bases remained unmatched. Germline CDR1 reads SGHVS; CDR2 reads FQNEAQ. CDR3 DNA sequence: TGTGCCAGCAGCTTAGATGCGGGGGGTTATACGCAGTATTTT. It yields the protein CASSLDAGGYTQYF.

The CDR3 loop is CASSNQGISNQPQHF. In nucleotides, the CDR3 is TGCGCCAGCAGTAACCAGGGAATTAGCAATCAGCCCCAGCATTTT. This chain links TRBV10-2 with TRBJ1-5, with a tentative D call TRBD1 (5 bases). Germline values: CDR1 WSHSY, CDR2 SAAADI. The ends were cut back, 5 bases at V and 0 bases at J, with 11 bases in the middle. CDR3 size: 15 residues.

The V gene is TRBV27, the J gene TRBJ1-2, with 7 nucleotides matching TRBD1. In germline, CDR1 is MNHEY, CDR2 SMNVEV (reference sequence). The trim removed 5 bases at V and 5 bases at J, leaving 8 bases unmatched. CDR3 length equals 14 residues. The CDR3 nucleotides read TGTGCCAGCAGTATATACGGGACAGCTTATGGCTACACCTTC. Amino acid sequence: CASSIYGTAYGYTF.

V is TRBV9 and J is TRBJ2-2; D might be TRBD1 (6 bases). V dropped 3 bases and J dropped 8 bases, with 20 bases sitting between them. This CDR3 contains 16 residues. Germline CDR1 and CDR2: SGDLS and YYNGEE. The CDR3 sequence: CASSAPGTYLTGELFF. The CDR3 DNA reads TGTGCCAGCAGCGCCCCCGGGACATATCTCACTGGGGAGCTGTTTTTT.

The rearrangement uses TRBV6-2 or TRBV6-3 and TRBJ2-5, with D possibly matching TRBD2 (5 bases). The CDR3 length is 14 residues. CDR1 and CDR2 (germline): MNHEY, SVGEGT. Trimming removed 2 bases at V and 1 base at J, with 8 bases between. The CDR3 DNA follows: TGTGCCAGCAGTTACCCGGACTCCCAAGAGACCCAGTACTTC. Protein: CASSYPDSQETQYF.

The chain's CDR3 is CASSLRGDEQYF. CDR3 DNA: TGTGCCAGCAGCTTGCGGGGGGACGAGCAGTATTTT. This rearrangement joins TRBV5-4 to TRBJ2-3; 7 bases are a match to TRBD2. In germline, CDR1 is SGHNT, CDR2 YYREEE (reference sequence). CDR3 length: 12 amino acids. The ends lost 1 base at V and 11 bases at J; junction bases unmatched: 4.

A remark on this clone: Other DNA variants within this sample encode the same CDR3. CDR3 protein: CASSFGTPNTGELFF. The CDR3 coding sequence is TGTGCCAGCAGCTTCGGGACTCCGAACACCGGGGAGCTGTTTTTT. The rearrangement links TRBV9 to TRBJ2-2, with a weak D call TRBD2 (6 bases). The V end was cut by 4 bases, the J end by 0 bases, with 10 bases between. From germline, CDR1 is SGDLS and CDR2 YYNGEE. The CDR3 contains 15 residues. The entire variable domain, with the rest obtained from reference TRBV9 and TRBJ2-2, is as follows: DSGVTQTPKHLITATGQRVTLRCSPRSGDLSVYWYQQSLDQGLQFLIQYYNGEERAKGNILERFSAQQFPDLHSELNLSSLELGDSALYFCASSFGTPNTGELFFGEGSRLTVL.

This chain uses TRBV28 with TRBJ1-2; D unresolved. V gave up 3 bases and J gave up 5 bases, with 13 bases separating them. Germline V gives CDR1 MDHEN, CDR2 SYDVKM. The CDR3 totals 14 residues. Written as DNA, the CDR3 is TGTGCCAGCAGTTTTGGAGATTCGGGTTATGGCTACACCTTC. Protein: CASSFGDSGYGYTF.

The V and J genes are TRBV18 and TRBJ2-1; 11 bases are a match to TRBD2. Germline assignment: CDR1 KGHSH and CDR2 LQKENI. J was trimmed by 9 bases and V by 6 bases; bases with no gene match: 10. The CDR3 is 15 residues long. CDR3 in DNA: TGTGCCAGCTCGTCTACTAGCGGGGGATCTCCTGAGCAGTTCTTC. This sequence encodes CASSSTSGGSPEQFF. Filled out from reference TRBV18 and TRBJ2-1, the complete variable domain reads NAGVMQNPRHLVRRRGQEARLRCSPMKGHSHVYWYRQLPEEGLKFMVYLQKENIIDESGMPKERFSAEFPKEGPSILRIQQVVRGDSAAYFCASSSTSGGSPEQFFGPGTRLTVL.

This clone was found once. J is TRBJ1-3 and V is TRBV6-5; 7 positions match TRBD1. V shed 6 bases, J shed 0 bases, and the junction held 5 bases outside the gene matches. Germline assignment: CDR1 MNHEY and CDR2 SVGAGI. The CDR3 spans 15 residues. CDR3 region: CASRTGDSSGNTIYF. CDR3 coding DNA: TGTGCCAGCAGGACCGGGGACAGCTCTGGAAACACCATATATTTT.

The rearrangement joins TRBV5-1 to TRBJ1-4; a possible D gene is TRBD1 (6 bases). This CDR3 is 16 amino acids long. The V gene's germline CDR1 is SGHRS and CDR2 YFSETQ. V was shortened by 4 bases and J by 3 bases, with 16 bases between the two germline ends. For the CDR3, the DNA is TGCGCCAGCAGCCTTACCCCACAGGGAGCTAATGAAAAACTGTTTTTT. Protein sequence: CASSLTPQGANEKLFF.

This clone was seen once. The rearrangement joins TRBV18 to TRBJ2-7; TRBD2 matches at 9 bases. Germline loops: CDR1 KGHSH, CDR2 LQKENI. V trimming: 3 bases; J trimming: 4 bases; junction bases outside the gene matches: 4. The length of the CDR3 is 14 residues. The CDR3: CASSPSGGEYEQYF. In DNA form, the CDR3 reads TGTGCCAGCTCACCTAGCGGGGGAGAGTACGAGCAGTACTTC.

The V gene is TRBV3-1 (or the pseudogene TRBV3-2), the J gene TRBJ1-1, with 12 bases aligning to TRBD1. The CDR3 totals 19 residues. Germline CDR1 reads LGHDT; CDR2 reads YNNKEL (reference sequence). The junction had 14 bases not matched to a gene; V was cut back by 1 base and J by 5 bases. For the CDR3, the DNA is TGTGCCAGCAGCCAAGTTTCATTCGGGACAGGGGGCTACGGAACTGAAGCTTTCTTT. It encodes CASSQVSFGTGGYGTEAFF.

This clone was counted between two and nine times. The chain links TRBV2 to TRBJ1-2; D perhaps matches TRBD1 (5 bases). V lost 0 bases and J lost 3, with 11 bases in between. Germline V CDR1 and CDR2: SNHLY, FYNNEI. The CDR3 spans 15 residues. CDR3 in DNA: TGTGCCAGCAGTGAAGCCCTTGGGGACTACTATGGCTACACCTTC. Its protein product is CASSEALGDYYGYTF.

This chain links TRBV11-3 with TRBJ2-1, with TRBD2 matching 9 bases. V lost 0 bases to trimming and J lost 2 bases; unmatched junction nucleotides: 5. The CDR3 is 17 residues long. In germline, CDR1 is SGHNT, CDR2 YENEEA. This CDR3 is CASSLDFAGGPYNEQFF. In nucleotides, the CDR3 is TGTGCCAGCAGCTTAGATTTTGCGGGGGGGCCCTACAATGAGCAGTTCTTC.

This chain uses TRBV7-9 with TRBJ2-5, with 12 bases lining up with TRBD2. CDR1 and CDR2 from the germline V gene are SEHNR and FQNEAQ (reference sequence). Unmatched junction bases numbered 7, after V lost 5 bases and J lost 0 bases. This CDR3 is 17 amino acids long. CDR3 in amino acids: CASSVRLAGAYQETQYF. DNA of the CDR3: TGTGCCAGCAGCGTCAGACTAGCGGGGGCCTACCAAGAGACCCAGTACTTC.

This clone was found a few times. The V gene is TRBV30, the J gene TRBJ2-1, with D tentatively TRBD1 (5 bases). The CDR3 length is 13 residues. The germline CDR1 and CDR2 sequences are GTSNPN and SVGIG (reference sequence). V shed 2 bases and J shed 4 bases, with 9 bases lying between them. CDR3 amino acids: CAWSMDTYNEQFF. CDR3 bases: TGTGCCTGGAGTATGGACACATACAATGAGCAGTTCTTC.

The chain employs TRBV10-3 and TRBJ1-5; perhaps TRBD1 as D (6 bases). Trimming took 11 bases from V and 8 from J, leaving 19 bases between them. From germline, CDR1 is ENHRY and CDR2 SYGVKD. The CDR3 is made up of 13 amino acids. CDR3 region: CAPKSGGFEPQHF. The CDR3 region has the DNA TGTGCCCCCAAGAGCGGGGGCTTTGAGCCCCAGCATTTT.

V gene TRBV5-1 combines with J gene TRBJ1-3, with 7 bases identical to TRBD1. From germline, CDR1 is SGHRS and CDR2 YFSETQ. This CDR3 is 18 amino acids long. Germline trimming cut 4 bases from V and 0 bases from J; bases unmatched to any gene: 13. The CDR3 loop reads CASSTRPLGQHSGNTIYF. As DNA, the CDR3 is TGCGCCAGCAGCACCAGGCCCTTGGGACAGCACTCTGGAAACACCATATATTTT.

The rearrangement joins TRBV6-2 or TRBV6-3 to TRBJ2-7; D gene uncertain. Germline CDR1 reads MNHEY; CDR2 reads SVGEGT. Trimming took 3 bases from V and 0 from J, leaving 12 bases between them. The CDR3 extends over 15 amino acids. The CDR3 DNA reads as TGTGCCAGCAGTTATGGGCAAGGTGCCTCCTACGAGCAGTACTTC. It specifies CASSYGQGASYEQYF.

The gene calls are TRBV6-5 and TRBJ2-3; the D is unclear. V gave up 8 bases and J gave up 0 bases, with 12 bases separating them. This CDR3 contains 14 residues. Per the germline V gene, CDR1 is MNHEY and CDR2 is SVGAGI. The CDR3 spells CASDKLSSTDTQYF. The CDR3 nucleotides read TGTGCCAGCGATAAACTATCGAGCACAGATACGCAGTATTTT.

The CDR3 DNA reads as TGTGCCAGCAGCCCCCGAATAGCGGAGGGGCCTGGGGATGAGCAGTTCTTC. It is translated as CASSPRIAEGPGDEQFF. The chain carries TRBV7-3 and TRBJ2-1, with a weak D call TRBD2 (6 bases). Between the trimmed V and J ends, which lost 5 bases and 8 bases, there was a span of 25 bases. Germline lookup yields CDR1 SGHTA and CDR2 FQGTGA. The CDR3 length is 17 residues.

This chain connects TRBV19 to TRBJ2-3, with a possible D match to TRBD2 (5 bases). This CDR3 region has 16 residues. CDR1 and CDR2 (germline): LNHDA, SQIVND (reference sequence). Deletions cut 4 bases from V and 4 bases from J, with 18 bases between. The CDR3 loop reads CASSRTQRSTPDTQYF. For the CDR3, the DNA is TGTGCCAGTAGTAGAACCCAGCGGTCAACCCCAGATACGCAGTATTTT.

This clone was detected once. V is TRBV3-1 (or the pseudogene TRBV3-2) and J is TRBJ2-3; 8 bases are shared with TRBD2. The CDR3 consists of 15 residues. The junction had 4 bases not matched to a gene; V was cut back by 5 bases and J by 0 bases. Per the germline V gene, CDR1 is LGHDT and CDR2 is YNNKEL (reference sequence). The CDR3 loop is CASSGRLASTDTQYF. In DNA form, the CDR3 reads TGTGCCAGCAGCGGACGACTAGCGAGCACAGATACGCAGTATTTT.

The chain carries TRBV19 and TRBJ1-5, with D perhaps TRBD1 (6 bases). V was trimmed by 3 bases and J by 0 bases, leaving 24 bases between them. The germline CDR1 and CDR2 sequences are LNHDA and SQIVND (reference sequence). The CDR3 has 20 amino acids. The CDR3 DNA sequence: TGTGCCAGTAGTATCCCTCCATGGGAGACAGGAGCTTATAGCAATCAGCCCCAGCATTTT. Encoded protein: CASSIPPWETGAYSNQPQHF.

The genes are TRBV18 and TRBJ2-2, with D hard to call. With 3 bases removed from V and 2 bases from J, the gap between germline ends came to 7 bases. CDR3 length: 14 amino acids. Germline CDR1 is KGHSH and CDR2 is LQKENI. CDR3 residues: CASSPRGNTGELFF. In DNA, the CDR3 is TGTGCCAGCTCACCTAGAGGAAACACCGGGGAGCTGTTTTTT.

The CDR3 DNA sequence: TGTGCCAGCAGCCCCAGTCGTGCGGAGCCCCAGCATTTT. The encoded protein is CASSPSRAEPQHF. The gene calls are TRBV14 and TRBJ1-5; D call uncertain. This CDR3 comprises 13 residues. The V gene lost 4 bases and the J gene lost 8 bases, with 12 bases spanning the gap. Germline loops: CDR1 SGHDN, CDR2 FVKESK.